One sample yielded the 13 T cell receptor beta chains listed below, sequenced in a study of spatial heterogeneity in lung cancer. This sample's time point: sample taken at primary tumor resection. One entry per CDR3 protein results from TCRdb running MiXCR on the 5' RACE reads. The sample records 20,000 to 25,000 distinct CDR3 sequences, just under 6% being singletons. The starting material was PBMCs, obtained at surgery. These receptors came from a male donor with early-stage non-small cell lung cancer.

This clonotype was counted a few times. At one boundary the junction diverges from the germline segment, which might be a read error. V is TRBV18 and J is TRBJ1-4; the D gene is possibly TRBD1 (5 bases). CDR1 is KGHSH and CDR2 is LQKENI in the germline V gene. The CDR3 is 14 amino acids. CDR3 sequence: CASSPELGESRGIF. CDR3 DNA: TGTGCCAGCTCACCGGAATTGGGGGAATCCCGAGGGATTTTT.

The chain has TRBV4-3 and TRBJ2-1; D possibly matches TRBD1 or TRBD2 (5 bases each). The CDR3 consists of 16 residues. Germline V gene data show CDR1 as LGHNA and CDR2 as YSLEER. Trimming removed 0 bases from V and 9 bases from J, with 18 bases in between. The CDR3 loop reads CASSQEWGRAIGEQFF. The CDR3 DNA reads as TGCGCCAGCAGCCAAGAATGGGGGAGAGCAATCGGTGAGCAGTTCTTC.

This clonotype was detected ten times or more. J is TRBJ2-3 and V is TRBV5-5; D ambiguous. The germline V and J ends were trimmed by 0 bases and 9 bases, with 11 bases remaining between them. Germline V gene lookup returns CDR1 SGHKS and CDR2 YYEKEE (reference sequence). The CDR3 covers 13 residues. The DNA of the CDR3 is TGTGCCAGCAGCTTGGGTCCCCTCCACACGCAGTATTTT. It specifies CASSLGPLHTQYF.

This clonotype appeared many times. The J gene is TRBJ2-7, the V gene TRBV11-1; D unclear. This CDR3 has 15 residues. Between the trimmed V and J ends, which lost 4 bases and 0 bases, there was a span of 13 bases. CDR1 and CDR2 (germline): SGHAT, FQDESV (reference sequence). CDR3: CASSSGRFSSYEQYF. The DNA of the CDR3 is TGTGCCAGCAGCTCGGGTCGATTTAGCTCCTACGAGCAGTACTTC.

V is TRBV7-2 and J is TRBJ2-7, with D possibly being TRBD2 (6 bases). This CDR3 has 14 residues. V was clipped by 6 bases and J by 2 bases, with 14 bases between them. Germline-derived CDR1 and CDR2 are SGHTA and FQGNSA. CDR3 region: CASRRGTGPYEQYF. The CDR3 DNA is TGTGCCAGCAGACGGGGGACTGGACCCTACGAGCAGTACTTC.

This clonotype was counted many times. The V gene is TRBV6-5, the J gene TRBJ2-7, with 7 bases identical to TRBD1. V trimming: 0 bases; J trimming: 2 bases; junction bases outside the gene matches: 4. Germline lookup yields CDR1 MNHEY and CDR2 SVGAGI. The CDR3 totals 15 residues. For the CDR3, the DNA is TGTGCCAGCAGTTACTCGAACAGGGGTCCCTACGAGCAGTACTTC. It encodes CASSYSNRGPYEQYF.

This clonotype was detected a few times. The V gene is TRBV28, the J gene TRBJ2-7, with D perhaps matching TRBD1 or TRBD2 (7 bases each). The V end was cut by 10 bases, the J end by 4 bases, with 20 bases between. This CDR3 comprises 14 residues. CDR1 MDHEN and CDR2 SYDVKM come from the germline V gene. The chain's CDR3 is CAILGRQGGYEQYF. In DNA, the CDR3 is TGTGCCATCCTTGGGCGGCAGGGGGGGTACGAGCAGTACTTC.

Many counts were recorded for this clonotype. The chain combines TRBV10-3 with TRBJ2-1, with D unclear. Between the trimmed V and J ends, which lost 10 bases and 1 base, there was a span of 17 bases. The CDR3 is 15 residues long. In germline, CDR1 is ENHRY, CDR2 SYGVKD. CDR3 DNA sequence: TGTGCCACCTCCGTTGCGGCTACTTCCTACAATGAGCAGTTCTTC. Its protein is CATSVAATSYNEQFF.

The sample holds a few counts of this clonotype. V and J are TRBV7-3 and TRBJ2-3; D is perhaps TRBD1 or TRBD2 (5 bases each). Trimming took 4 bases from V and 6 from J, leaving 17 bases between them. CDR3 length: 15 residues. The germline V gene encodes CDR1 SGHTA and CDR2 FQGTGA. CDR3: CASSWGITTTDTQYF. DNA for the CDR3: TGTGCCAGCAGCTGGGGGATCACTACAACGGATACGCAGTATTTT. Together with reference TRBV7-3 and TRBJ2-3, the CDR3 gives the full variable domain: GAGVSQTPSNKVTEKGKYVELRCDPISGHTALYWYRQSLGQGPEFLIYFQGTGAADDSGLPNDRFFAVRPEGSVSTLKIQRTERGDSAVYLCASSWGITTTDTQYFGPGTRLTVL.

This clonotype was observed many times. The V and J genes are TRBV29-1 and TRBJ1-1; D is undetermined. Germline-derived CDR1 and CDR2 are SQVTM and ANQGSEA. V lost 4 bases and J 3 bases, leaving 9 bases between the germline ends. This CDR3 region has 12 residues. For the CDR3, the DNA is TGCAGCGTTGTGTGGTCCGACACTGAAGCTTTCTTT. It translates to CSVVWSDTEAFF. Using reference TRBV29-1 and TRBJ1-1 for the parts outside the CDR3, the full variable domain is SAVISQKPSRDICQRGTSLTIQCQVDSQVTMMFWYRQQPGQSLTLIATANQGSEATYESGFVIDKFPISRPNLTFSTLTVSNMSPEDSSIYLCSVVWSDTEAFFGQGTRLTVV.

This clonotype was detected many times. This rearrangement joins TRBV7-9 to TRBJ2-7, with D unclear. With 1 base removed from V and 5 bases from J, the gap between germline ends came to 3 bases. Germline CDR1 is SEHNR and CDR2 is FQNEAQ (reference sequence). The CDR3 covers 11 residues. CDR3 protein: CASSLGDEQYF. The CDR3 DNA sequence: TGTGCCAGCAGCTTAGGGGACGAGCAGTACTTC.

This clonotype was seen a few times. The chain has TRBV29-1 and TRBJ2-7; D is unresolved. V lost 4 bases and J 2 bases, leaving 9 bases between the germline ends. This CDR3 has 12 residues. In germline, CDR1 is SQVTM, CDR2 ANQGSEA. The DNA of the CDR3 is TGCAGCGTTGGTGCAGCCCCCTACGAGCAGTACTTC. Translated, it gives CSVGAAPYEQYF.

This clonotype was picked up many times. CDR3 protein: CASSFRGYYGYTF. The CDR3 bases are TGTGCCAGCAGTTTTAGGGGGTACTATGGCTACACCTTC. The chain links TRBV12-3 or TRBV12-4 to TRBJ1-2, with TRBD1 as a possible D gene (6 bases). V was pared by 3 bases and J by 3 bases, with 8 bases between. The CDR3 consists of 13 residues.